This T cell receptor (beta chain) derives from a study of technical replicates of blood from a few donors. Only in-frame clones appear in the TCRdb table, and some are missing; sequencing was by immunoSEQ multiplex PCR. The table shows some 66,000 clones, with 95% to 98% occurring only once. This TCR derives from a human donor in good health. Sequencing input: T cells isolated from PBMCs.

The CDR3 region has the DNA TGTGCCAGCAGTTTCCTAGGACAGGGTGAAAAACTGTTTTTT. Translation: CASSFLGQGEKLFF. This rearrangement joins TRBV27 to TRBJ1-4; TRBD1 aligns across 8 bases. Germline CDR1 reads MNHEY; CDR2 reads SMNVEV (reference sequence). There are 14 residues in the CDR3. The ends lost 3 bases at V and 7 bases at J; junction bases unmatched: 4.